This record looks at one T cell receptor beta chain sequence and its context. This specimen comes from a study of control samples from healthy donors and cancer patients. Deletions cut 4 bases from V and 1 base from J, with 10 bases between. There are 14 residues in the CDR3. Germline values: CDR1 SGHRS, CDR2 YFSETQ. Method: immunoSEQ multiplex PCR; TCRdb's copy keeps in-frame clones and lacks some. The table lists about 170,000 clones, approximately 94% of them singletons. The clonotype comes from a woman aged 18-29 years in good health. The sequenced material came from blood. The chain employs TRBV5-1 and TRBJ2-3, with D possibly being TRBD2 (6 bases). DNA for the CDR3: TGCGCCAGCAGCCTGGGACTTGGCACAGATACGCAGTATTTT. Its translation is CASSLGLGTDTQYF.